Presented here are 28 T cell receptor beta chains from one specimen sequenced in a study of cytomegalovirus exposure and HLA in healthy donors. PCR primers comprised 60 Vbeta and 13 Jbeta primers. The assay was immunoSEQ multiplex PCR, and TCRdb's table has in-frame clones only and misses some. The sample carries 55,000 to 70,000 clones, around 83% recorded once. What was sequenced was PBMCs. These receptors came from a human donor in good health.

This chain uses TRBV7-2 with TRBJ2-7; TRBD2 agrees at 9 bases. J gave up 1 base and V 3 bases, and 4 bases lay outside the gene matches. CDR3 size: 15 residues. Germline CDR1 and CDR2: SGHTA and FQGNSA. This CDR3 is CASSLAGGSSYEQYF. As DNA, the CDR3 is TGTGCCAGCAGCTTGGCGGGAGGGTCTTCCTACGAGCAGTACTTC.

The J gene is TRBJ2-3, the V gene TRBV9; a weak D match, TRBD2 (6 bases). The CDR3 sequence is 14 residues long. Germline loops: CDR1 SGDLS, CDR2 YYNGEE. Trimming removed 5 bases at V and 0 bases at J, with 10 bases between. The CDR3 bases are TGTGCCAGCAGTGGGAGGCGGAGCACAGATACGCAGTATTTT. This gives the protein CASSGRRSTDTQYF. The full variable domain, in which reference TRBV9 and TRBJ2-3 provide the parts outside the CDR3, is DSGVTQTPKHLITATGQRVTLRCSPRSGDLSVYWYQQSLDQGLQFLIQYYNGEERAKGNILERFSAQQFPDLHSELNLSSLELGDSALYFCASSGRRSTDTQYFGPGTRLTVL.

This rearrangement joins TRBV4-3 to TRBJ2-7; 8 positions agree with TRBD2. Germline CDR1 LGHNA, CDR2 YSLEER. J lost 3 bases, V lost 0 bases, and 7 bases had no gene match. The CDR3 length is 16 residues. CDR3: CASSQEFAGGFYEQYF. In DNA form, the CDR3 reads TGCGCCAGCAGCCAAGAGTTCGCGGGGGGCTTCTACGAGCAGTACTTC.

The chain couples TRBV6-5 to TRBJ2-7, with TRBD2 matching 7 bases. The CDR3 extends over 15 amino acids. The germline gives CDR1 MNHEY, CDR2 SVGAGI. J lost 2 bases, V lost 5 bases, and 9 bases had no gene match. CDR3: CASSQRDQTAYEQYF. DNA of the CDR3: TGTGCCAGCAGTCAGCGGGACCAGACTGCCTACGAGCAGTACTTC.

V usage is TRBV30 and J usage is TRBJ1-5; TRBD1 matches 8 bases. Germline loops: CDR1 GTSNPN, CDR2 SVGIG (reference sequence). This CDR3 region has 13 residues. V lost 5 bases to trimming and J lost 7 bases; unmatched junction nucleotides: 7. The DNA of the CDR3 is TGTGCCTGGGGGACAGGCATCAAGCAGCCCCAGCATTTT. Translation gives CAWGTGIKQPQHF.

This chain uses TRBV12-5 with TRBJ1-6, with D perhaps matching TRBD1 (5 bases). CDR1 is LGHNT, CDR2 FRNRAP, per germline. CDR3 size: 20 residues. V lost 0 bases, J lost 8 bases, and 26 bases lay in between. CDR3 sequence (DNA): TGTGCTAGTGGTTTGGTCACGTACGGCTTGGAGGGGCCCAACTATTCACCCCTCCACTTT. This codes for CASGLVTYGLEGPNYSPLHF.

The chain recombines TRBV10-3 with TRBJ2-7; 7 bases fit TRBD2. The CDR3 length is 11 residues. The germline gives CDR1 ENHRY, CDR2 SYGVKD. V was pared by 10 bases and J by 5 bases, with 5 bases of the junction left unmatched. The CDR3 DNA sequence: TGTGCCACCTTAACTAGCGACGAGCAGTACTTC. The encoded protein is CATLTSDEQYF.

The chain recombines TRBV7-9 with TRBJ1-6, with a tentative D call TRBD1 (5 bases). Trimming removed 4 bases at V and 8 bases at J, with 9 bases between. This CDR3 comprises 13 residues. Germline V lookup: CDR1 SEHNR, CDR2 FQNEAQ (reference sequence). The CDR3 reads CASSSQGDSPLHF. The DNA for the CDR3 is TGTGCCAGCAGCTCTCAGGGTGATTCACCCCTCCACTTT. Supplemented by reference TRBV7-9 and TRBJ1-6, the full variable domain reads DTGVSQNPRHKITKRGQNVTFRCDPISEHNRLYWYRQTLGQGPEFLTYFQNEAQLEKSRLLSDRFSAERPKGSFSTLEIQRTEQGDSAMYLCASSSQGDSPLHFGNGTRLTVT.

V gene TRBV19 combines with J gene TRBJ1-4, with 7 bases lining up with TRBD1. With 6 bases clipped from V and 4 bases from J, the junction kept 8 bases outside the gene matches. The CDR3 covers 15 residues. The V gene's germline CDR1 is LNHDA and CDR2 SQIVND (reference sequence). CDR3 nucleotide sequence: TGTGCCAGTAGACCCCTCGGGACAGATAATGAAAAACTGTTTTTT. It codes for CASRPLGTDNEKLFF.

This clone was seen a few times. This chain uses TRBV5-6 with TRBJ2-7; 8 positions match TRBD2. CDR3 length: 16 residues. Trimming at V came to 1 base and at J to 4 bases, leaving 10 bases not matched to a gene. CDR1 is SGHDT and CDR2 is YYEEEE in the germline V gene. For the CDR3, the DNA is TGTGCCAGCAGCTTGTATCTAGTAGCGGGATGGTACGAGCAGTACTTC. Its translation is CASSLYLVAGWYEQYF.

The chain is built from TRBV7-2 and TRBJ2-7; maybe TRBD2 (5 bases). The V end lost 5 bases, the J end lost 6 bases, and 20 bases lay between the germline ends. Germline V gene sequence: CDR1 SGHTA, CDR2 FQGNSA. The CDR3 is made up of 15 amino acids. DNA of the CDR3: TGTGCCAGCAGCCGGGTAGCGACGAATAAGGTCGAGCAGTACTTC. This sequence encodes CASSRVATNKVEQYF.

V is TRBV7-2 and J is TRBJ2-7, with TRBD2 matching over 14 bases. J gave up 2 bases and V 7 bases, and 10 bases lay outside the gene matches. The CDR3 is made up of 17 amino acids. Germline V CDR1 and CDR2: SGHTA, FQGNSA. The CDR3 spells CASKEGLAGGETYEQYF. The CDR3 nucleotides read TGTGCCAGCAAGGAAGGACTAGCGGGGGGCGAGACCTACGAGCAGTACTTC. The whole variable domain, remainder taken from reference TRBV7-2 and TRBJ2-7, is GAGVSQSPSNKVTEKGKDVELRCDPISGHTALYWYRQSLGQGLEFLIYFQGNSAPDKSGLPSDRFSAERTGGSVSTLTIQRTQQEDSAVYLCASKEGLAGGETYEQYFGPGTRLTVT.

This clone was seen once. The genes are TRBV4-1 and TRBJ1-2, with 8 positions matching TRBD1. Germline loops: CDR1 MGHRA, CDR2 YSYEKL. V was clipped by 4 bases and J by 0 bases; unmatched bases: 13. The CDR3 loop spans 18 amino acids. The CDR3 bases are TGCGCCAGCAGCCGGAAACCCGACAGGGGTGGGACTAACTATGGCTACACCTTC. Translating gives CASSRKPDRGGTNYGYTF.

The V gene is TRBV7-2, the J gene TRBJ1-5, with 7 bases lining up with TRBD1. The V gene end was trimmed by 5 bases and the J gene end by 0 bases; junction bases not matched to a gene: 4. Germline V gene data show CDR1 as SGHTA and CDR2 as FQGNSA. This CDR3 is built from 15 residues. The CDR3 region is CASSPTGRSNQPQHF. CDR3 sequence (DNA): TGTGCCAGCAGCCCGACAGGGCGTAGCAATCAGCCCCAGCATTTT.

V usage is TRBV30 and J usage is TRBJ2-1; 8 nucleotides match TRBD1. The V and J ends lost 3 bases and 5 bases, in that order; junction bases with no gene match: 3. CDR3 length: 13 amino acids. Germline lookup yields CDR1 GTSNPN and CDR2 SVGIG (reference sequence). The CDR3: CAWRVQGDNEQFF. CDR3 DNA sequence: TGTGCCTGGAGGGTACAGGGGGACAATGAGCAGTTCTTC.

CDR3 bases: TGTGCCAGCAGTCAGAATGGACTGGAAGATACGCAGTATTTT. Translation: CASSQNGLEDTQYF. The V gene is TRBV27, the J gene TRBJ2-3, with D possibly TRBD2 on 5 matching bases. The CDR3 has 14 residues. Per germline, CDR1 MNHEY and CDR2 SMNVEV (reference sequence). The V end lost 5 bases, the J end lost 5 bases, and 14 bases lay between the germline ends.

To note about this clone: One end of the junction fails to match germline, which may point to a read error. V usage is TRBV7-9 and J usage is TRBJ2-6; 7 bases match TRBD1. Per the germline V gene, CDR1 is SEHNR and CDR2 is FQNEAQ (reference sequence). The CDR3 runs to 18 residues. DNA of the CDR3: TGTTCCAGCAGCCTGGACAGGCTGCCCGAGTCTGGGGCCAACGTCCTGACTTTC. Encoded protein: CSSSLDRLPESGANVLTF.

CDR3 sequence reads: CASSENEQGDQPQHF. The DNA of the CDR3 is TGCGCCAGCAGTGAGAACGAGCAGGGGGATCAGCCCCAGCATTTT. The V call is TRBV10-1, the J call TRBJ1-5; TRBD1 matches at 7 bases. The CDR3 runs 15 residues. Germline V CDR1 and CDR2: WNHNN, SYGVQD (reference sequence). J gave up 5 bases and V 2 bases, and 6 bases lay outside the gene matches.

This clone came up a few times. The chain combines TRBV19 with TRBJ1-5, with 8 bases aligning to TRBD1. CDR1 is LNHDA and CDR2 is SQIVND in the germline V gene (reference sequence). The CDR3 has 13 amino acids. V dropped 6 bases and J dropped 5; count of bases not matched to a gene: 3. As DNA, the CDR3 is TGTGCCAGTAGCCAGGACAGGGATCAGCCCCAGCATTTT. Residues: CASSQDRDQPQHF.

The CDR3 sequence is CASSLAVAGSPGELFF. The CDR3 coding sequence is TGTGCCAGCAGCTTAGCGGTTGCGGGGTCGCCCGGGGAGCTGTTTTTT. This sequence joins TRBV7-8 and TRBJ2-2; D is possibly TRBD2 (6 bases). In germline, CDR1 is SGHVS, CDR2 FQNEAQ. The CDR3 consists of 16 residues. V lost 0 bases and J lost 6, with 14 bases in between.

The V gene is TRBV7-9, the J gene TRBJ1-4; 8 bases line up with TRBD1. This CDR3 has 16 amino acids. Germline V gene sequence: CDR1 SEHNR, CDR2 FQNEAQ (reference sequence). The V segment lost 1 base and the J segment 8 bases; nucleotides outside the gene matches: 9. CDR3 protein: CASSLVSGQVVEKLFF. CDR3 bases: TGTGCCAGCAGCTTAGTCTCGGGACAGGTCGTGGAAAAACTGTTTTTT. The full variable domain, rest sourced from reference TRBV7-9 and TRBJ1-4, is DTGVSQNPRHKITKRGQNVTFRCDPISEHNRLYWYRQTLGQGPEFLTYFQNEAQLEKSRLLSDRFSAERPKGSFSTLEIQRTEQGDSAMYLCASSLVSGQVVEKLFFGSGTQLSVL.

Concerning this clone itself: At one of its ends the junction is not consistent with the germline gene, which may arise from a read error. V and J are TRBV7-8 and TRBJ1-1; possibly TRBD1 for D (6 bases). The CDR3 consists of 15 residues. The germline V gene has CDR1 SGHVS and CDR2 FQNEAQ. CDR3 bases: TGTGCCGGCAGCGCCCACAGGGTCCCGAACACTGAAGCTTTCTTT. It is translated as CAGSAHRVPNTEAFF.

The chain has TRBV28 and TRBJ2-7, with TRBD2 matching 11 bases. The CDR3 is 15 residues long. Germline lookup yields CDR1 MDHEN and CDR2 SYDVKM. V lost 6 bases to trimming and J lost 1 base; unmatched junction nucleotides: 5. The CDR3 loop is CASRKTSGTSYEQYF. The CDR3 bases are TGTGCCAGCAGAAAGACTAGCGGGACGTCCTACGAGCAGTACTTC. Looking up the rest from reference TRBV28 and TRBJ2-7 gives the full variable domain: DVKVTQSSRYLVKRTGEKVFLECVQDMDHENMFWYRQDPGLGLRLIYFSYDVKMKEKGDIPEGYSVSREKKERFSLILESASTNQTSMYLCASRKTSGTSYEQYFGPGTRLTVT.

The rearrangement uses TRBV5-1 and TRBJ2-3, with 9 nucleotides matching TRBD1. CDR3 size: 16 residues. The V and J ends lost 4 bases and 3 bases, in that order; junction bases with no gene match: 9. Per the germline V gene, CDR1 is SGHRS and CDR2 is YFSETQ. CDR3 amino acids: CASSQLGTGKTDTQYF. The CDR3 DNA follows: TGCGCCAGCAGCCAACTTGGGACAGGGAAGACAGATACGCAGTATTTT. Combining the CDR3 with reference TRBV5-1 and TRBJ2-3 gives the whole variable domain KAGVTQTPRYLIKTRGQQVTLSCSPISGHRSVSWYQQTPGQGLQFLFEYFSETQRNKGNFPGRFSGRQFSNSRSEMNVSTLELGDSALYLCASSQLGTGKTDTQYFGPGTRLTVL.

This clone was detected only a few times. The CDR3 region has the DNA TGTGCCAGCAGTAGACAGGGTGGGAATTCACCCCTCCACTTT. This gives the protein CASSRQGGNSPLHF. The chain has TRBV7-3 and TRBJ1-6; 7 positions agree with TRBD1. Germline CDR1 SGHTA, CDR2 FQGTGA. Unmatched junction bases numbered 6, after V lost 6 bases and J lost 7 bases. The CDR3 length is 14 residues.

This clone was seen only once. This chain uses TRBV21-1 with TRBJ1-4; TRBD1 reflects the table's D call only, with no check against the DNA. TRBV21-1 is termed a pseudogene. The CDR3 is 20 residues long. The CDR3 DNA follows: TGTGCCAGCAGCAAAGGTTGGACCCCGCGGTCCAGGGGTTTGGATGAAAAACTGTTTTTT. This codes for CASSKGWTPRSRGLDEKLFF.

V gene TRBV7-9 combines with J gene TRBJ1-1; a possible D gene is TRBD1 (6 bases). Trimming cost V 4 bases and J 0 bases, with 9 bases left between them. Germline V gene sequence: CDR1 SEHNR, CDR2 FQNEAQ (reference sequence). CDR3 length equals 14 residues. CDR3 sequence (DNA): TGTGCCAGCAGCTACGCAGGGGTGAACACTGAAGCTTTCTTT. Encoded protein: CASSYAGVNTEAFF.

The V and J genes are TRBV5-1 and TRBJ2-5, with no clear D. The CDR3 is 13 residues long. The V gene's germline CDR1 is SGHRS and CDR2 YFSETQ. The ends were cut back, 0 bases at V and 1 base at J, with 4 bases in the middle. The CDR3 coding sequence is TGCGCCAGCAGCTTGGTCGGCCAAGAGACCCAGTACTTC. Its translation is CASSLVGQETQYF. Full variable domain (missing parts from reference TRBV5-1 and TRBJ2-5): KAGVTQTPRYLIKTRGQQVTLSCSPISGHRSVSWYQQTPGQGLQFLFEYFSETQRNKGNFPGRFSGRQFSNSRSEMNVSTLELGDSALYLCASSLVGQETQYFGPGTRLLVL.